Described below is a single T cell receptor beta chain sequence and its context. This CDR3 is built from 15 residues. Germline-derived CDR1 and CDR2 are SGHVS and FNYEAQ. V lost 5 bases and J lost 3; bases outside the gene matches: 6. The assay was immunoSEQ multiplex PCR, and TCRdb's table has in-frame clones only and misses some. The top ten hold roughly 5% of the sample, which has tens of thousands of clones, about 88% seen once. These data are taken from a study of technical replicates of blood from a handful of donors. This clonotype was obtained from a human donor in good health. Some clones in this sample may be carry-over from other donors' samples. The chain combines TRBV7-6 with TRBJ2-2, with 7 bases identical to TRBD1. The sample comprised PBMCs. In DNA, the CDR3 is TGTGCCAGCAGCCCAGGACAGGACTACACCGGGGAGCTGTTTTTT. It is translated as CASSPGQDYTGELFF.